In this sample, the clone carrying this TCR beta chain turned up many times. Its antigen is as yet unknown. The source of the sample is a study of early T cells in non-severe SARS-CoV-2 infection. Germline V gives CDR1 MNHNY, CDR2 SVGAGI (reference sequence). This CDR3 is built from 15 residues. Trimming removed 6 bases from V and 2 bases from J; junction bases left unmatched: 3. Attachment of unique molecular identifiers was made to individual cDNA molecules. In TCRdb, the 5' RACE reads were re-called with MiXCR into one record per CDR3 protein. Here the sample spans about 48,000 distinct CDR3 sequences, roughly 5.9% being singletons. Whole-study results and caveats: Anti-spike CD8 specificities were favored by VDJdb matching, whose results missed private and CD4 specificities.

This TCR was sampled from an adult who was a healthcare worker with PCR-confirmed SARS-CoV-2 infection or an uninfected control (not recorded which). This sequence joins TRBV6-6 and TRBJ1-3; 11 nucleotides agree with TRBD1. Sequenced: whole blood. The CDR3 here is CASSGGQGAGNTIYF. The DNA of the CDR3 is TGTGCCAGCAGCGGGGGACAGGGGGCTGGAAACACCATATATTTT.